A single sample gave rise to the 25 T cell receptor beta chains below, sequenced in a study of T cell repertoires in cytomegalovirus infection. TCRdb reanalysed the reads using MiXCR and keeps one entry per CDR3 protein. Of 450,000 to 650,000 distinct CDR3 sequences in the sample, approximately 25% were seen once. Sequencing was carried out using PBMCs. These receptors were taken from a human donor in good health (CMV status not recorded). Some clones in this sample may be carry-over from other donors' samples.

This clonotype was counted at least ten times. The chain links TRBV7-6 to TRBJ2-1; D is unclear. This CDR3 is 14 amino acids long. Germline loops: CDR1 SGHVS, CDR2 FNYEAQ. V gave up 2 bases and J gave up 5 bases, with 10 bases separating them. The CDR3 coding sequence is TGTGCCAGCAGCTTAATGGCCTCAAACAATGAGCAGTTCTTC. This encodes CASSLMASNNEQFF.

This clonotype was seen ten or more times. The genes are TRBV11-2 and TRBJ2-3, with D tentatively TRBD2 (6 bases). The CDR3 has 16 residues. CDR1 and CDR2 from the germline V gene are SGHAT and FQNNGV. V gave up 3 bases and J gave up 5 bases, with 18 bases separating them. The DNA of the CDR3 is TGTGCCAGCAGCTTGCGCCACATAGCGGAGGGAGATACGCAGTATTTT. It codes for CASSLRHIAEGDTQYF.

The table lists this clonotype with a few counts. CDR3 residues: CASSWNRGGETQYF. The CDR3 nucleotides are TGTGCCAGCAGTTGGAACAGGGGTGGGGAGACCCAGTACTTC. The rearrangement uses TRBV28 and TRBJ2-5; 7 bases agree with TRBD1. J was trimmed by 5 bases and V by 4 bases; bases with no gene match: 7. The CDR3 is 14 amino acids. Germline loops: CDR1 MDHEN, CDR2 SYDVKM.

This clonotype has a single count. The chain uses TRBV19 and TRBJ2-1; 7 bases line up with TRBD1. Looked up from germline, CDR1 is LNHDA and CDR2 is SQIVND (reference sequence). Trimming cost V 7 bases and J 0 bases; bases outside gene matches: 15. The CDR3 runs 18 residues. This CDR3 reads CASTLTGDPLSSYNEQFF. Written as DNA, the CDR3 is TGTGCCAGTACCTTAACAGGGGACCCCCTAAGCTCCTACAATGAGCAGTTCTTC.

There are a few counts of this clonotype. This chain connects TRBV7-2 to TRBJ2-3; D may be TRBD2 (5 bases). The CDR3 length is 15 residues. Germline V lookup: CDR1 SGHTA, CDR2 FQGNSA. The V end lost 5 bases, the J end lost 4 bases, and 16 bases lay between the germline ends. Here the CDR3 DNA reads TGTGCCAGCAGCCCCCGCATGGCTAGCCCAGATACGCAGTATTTT. Translation gives CASSPRMASPDTQYF.

The chain has TRBV3-1 and TRBJ2-1, with 12 bases matching TRBD2. From germline, CDR1 is LGHDT and CDR2 YNNKEL (reference sequence). CDR3 length equals 15 residues. Unmatched junction bases numbered 5, after V lost 5 bases and J lost 6 bases. CDR3 coding DNA: TGTGCCAGCAGCAGACTAGCGGGAGAAAGCAATGAGCAGTTCTTC. This encodes CASSRLAGESNEQFF.

The chain carries TRBV12-3 or TRBV12-4 and TRBJ2-5; D remains ambiguous. The CDR3 consists of 12 residues. With 3 bases removed from V and 7 bases from J, the gap between germline ends came to 9 bases. The CDR3 nucleotides are TGTGCCAGCAGTTTCCCCCTAGGGACCCAGTACTTC. Its translation is CASSFPLGTQYF.

The chain has TRBV14 and TRBJ1-3, with 9 positions matching TRBD1. J was trimmed by 0 bases and V by 3 bases; bases with no gene match: 3. This CDR3 is 16 amino acids long. Germline-derived CDR1 and CDR2 are SGHDN and FVKESK. CDR3 region: CASSHKTGGSGNTIYF. The CDR3 DNA reads TGTGCCAGCAGCCATAAGACAGGGGGCTCTGGAAACACCATATATTTT.

A single count supports this clonotype. The V and J genes are TRBV28 and TRBJ2-1; D not certain. From germline, CDR1 is MDHEN and CDR2 SYDVKM. The CDR3 has 22 amino acids. V lost 4 bases, J lost 5 bases, and 36 bases lay in between. The CDR3 loop reads CASSSKWVTLTSPRRSNNEQFF. As DNA, the CDR3 is TGTGCCAGCAGTTCGAAGTGGGTCACGCTAACGAGTCCCCGGCGTAGCAACAATGAGCAGTTCTTC.

Many counts were recorded for this clonotype. V is TRBV7-8 and J is TRBJ2-1; tentative D call: TRBD1 (6 bases). This CDR3 is built from 15 residues. Germline V CDR1 and CDR2: SGHVS, FQNEAQ. V was cut by 0 bases and J by 8 bases, with 14 bases left in between. This chain's CDR3 is CASSLASYTGYEQFF. CDR3 nucleotide sequence: TGTGCCAGCAGCTTAGCGTCATATACAGGGTATGAGCAGTTCTTC. Together with reference TRBV7-8 and TRBJ2-1, the CDR3 gives the full variable domain: GAGVSQSPRYKVAKRGQDVALRCDPISGHVSLFWYQQALGQGPEFLTYFQNEAQLDKSGLPSDRFFAERPEGSVSTLKIQRTQQEDSAVYLCASSLASYTGYEQFFGPGTRLTVL.

The rearrangement links TRBV19 to TRBJ2-5; 8 nucleotides line up with TRBD2. This CDR3 region has 14 residues. From germline, CDR1 is LNHDA and CDR2 SQIVND (reference sequence). V shed 4 bases, J shed 6 bases, and the junction held 7 bases outside the gene matches. The CDR3 here is CASSTQAGVKTQYF. For the CDR3, the DNA is TGTGCCAGTAGTACCCAAGCGGGAGTAAAGACCCAGTACTTC. The full variable domain, completed using reference TRBV19 and TRBJ2-5, is DGGITQSPKYLFRKEGQNVTLSCEQNLNHDAMYWYRQDPGQGLRLIYYSQIVNDFQKGDIAEGYSVSREKKESFPLTVTSAQKNPTAFYLCASSTQAGVKTQYFGPGTRLLVL.

This clonotype has more than one count but fewer than ten. The genes are TRBV19 and TRBJ2-7; D remains ambiguous. This CDR3 is built from 14 residues. Germline loops: CDR1 LNHDA, CDR2 SQIVND (reference sequence). Deletions cut 0 bases from V and 2 bases from J, with 8 bases between. The CDR3: CASSIDDKPYEQYF. The DNA for the CDR3 is TGTGCCAGTAGTATAGATGACAAACCCTACGAGCAGTACTTC.

This clonotype was observed a handful of times. The chain combines TRBV19 with TRBJ2-3; D uncertain. V was shortened by 7 bases and J by 0 bases, with 11 bases between the two germline ends. Germline-derived CDR1 and CDR2 are LNHDA and SQIVND (reference sequence). The CDR3 covers 14 residues. CDR3 loop: CASNDASSTDTQYF. As DNA, the CDR3 is TGTGCCAGTAATGATGCTTCTAGCACAGATACGCAGTATTTT.

J is TRBJ2-6 and V is TRBV7-2, with TRBD2 identical over 7 bases. The trim removed 2 bases at V and 0 bases at J, leaving 7 bases unmatched. The V gene's germline CDR1 is SGHTA and CDR2 FQGNSA. The CDR3 loop spans 18 amino acids. For the CDR3, the DNA is TGTGCCAGCAGCTTACGGGGGGATAGGTACTCTGGGGCCAACGTCCTGACTTTC. This translates into CASSLRGDRYSGANVLTF. The entire variable domain, with the rest obtained from reference TRBV7-2 and TRBJ2-6, is as follows: GAGVSQSPSNKVTEKGKDVELRCDPISGHTALYWYRQSLGQGLEFLIYFQGNSAPDKSGLPSDRFSAERTGGSVSTLTIQRTQQEDSAVYLCASSLRGDRYSGANVLTFGAGSRLTVL.

The chain recombines TRBV19 with TRBJ2-5; D could derive from TRBD1 or TRBD2 (5 bases each). Trimming pared 4 bases from V and 6 bases from J, leaving 15 bases between. The CDR3 sequence is 14 residues long. Germline V gene sequence: CDR1 LNHDA, CDR2 SQIVND (reference sequence). CDR3: CASSTPGPAKTQYF. The CDR3 DNA reads as TGTGCCAGTAGTACCCCGGGACCCGCGAAGACCCAGTACTTC.

This sequence joins TRBV9 and TRBJ1-1, with D tentatively TRBD1 (5 bases). CDR3 length: 15 residues. V was clipped by 0 bases and J by 1 base, with 10 bases between them. Germline-derived CDR1 and CDR2 are SGDLS and YYNGEE. This CDR3 reads CASSVDAGTNTEAFF. The CDR3 DNA follows: TGTGCCAGCAGCGTAGACGCGGGGACGAACACTGAAGCTTTCTTT. Based on the CDR3 plus reference TRBV9 and TRBJ1-1, the full variable domain is DSGVTQTPKHLITATGQRVTLRCSPRSGDLSVYWYQQSLDQGLQFLIQYYNGEERAKGNILERFSAQQFPDLHSELNLSSLELGDSALYFCASSVDAGTNTEAFFGQGTRLTVV.

This clonotype occurred many times. This chain uses TRBV7-2 with TRBJ2-3, with D perhaps matching TRBD2 (5 bases). From germline, CDR1 is SGHTA and CDR2 FQGNSA. V dropped 4 bases and J dropped 2 bases, with 13 bases sitting between them. The CDR3 length is 15 residues. This CDR3 reads CASSSQPGYTDTQYF. CDR3 in DNA: TGTGCCAGCAGCTCCCAGCCGGGATACACAGATACGCAGTATTTT.

This clonotype has a handful of counts. The chain carries TRBV12-3 or TRBV12-4 and TRBJ1-5, with 7 nucleotides matching TRBD1. The CDR3 contains 15 residues. After removal of 6 bases from V and 4 bases from J, the junction contained 9 bases not matched to a gene. The CDR3 sequence is CASRATGRGNQPQHF. Written as DNA, the CDR3 is TGTGCCAGCAGGGCGACAGGGAGGGGAAATCAGCCCCAGCATTTT.

This chain links TRBV5-5 with TRBJ1-1, with D hard to call. Germline-derived CDR1 and CDR2 are SGHKS and YYEKEE (reference sequence). V gave up 2 bases and J gave up 2 bases, with 10 bases separating them. The CDR3 length is 14 residues. CDR3 residues: CASSFWQGNTEAFF. The CDR3 coding sequence is TGTGCCAGCAGCTTTTGGCAAGGCAACACTGAAGCTTTCTTT.

This clonotype was counted only a few times. The V gene is TRBV10-3, the J gene TRBJ1-5, with D possibly TRBD1 on 5 matching bases. Germline V CDR1 and CDR2: ENHRY, SYGVKD. The CDR3 contains 12 residues. V dropped 8 bases and J dropped 4 bases, with 9 bases sitting between them. The CDR3 DNA is TGTGCCATCGGGACCAGTAATCAGCCCCAGCATTTT. It translates to CAIGTSNQPQHF.

This clonotype was detected a few times. The V gene is TRBV30, the J gene TRBJ2-3; D not certain. Looked up from germline, CDR1 is GTSNPN and CDR2 is SVGIG (reference sequence). Trimming shortened V by 3 bases and J by 4 bases, and 8 bases separated the two germline ends. The CDR3 loop spans 12 amino acids. CDR3 in DNA: TGTGCCTGGAGAGCATGGGCAGATACGCAGTATTTT. Protein: CAWRAWADTQYF.

In this sample, this clonotype turned up many times. The chain links TRBV7-6 to TRBJ2-7; 11 nucleotides align to TRBD2. Trimming removed 4 bases from V and 4 bases from J; junction bases left unmatched: 9. Germline-derived CDR1 and CDR2 are SGHVS and FNYEAQ. The CDR3 covers 16 residues. CDR3 sequence reads: CASSSEAGLADYEQYF. CDR3 sequence (DNA): TGTGCCAGCAGCTCCGAGGCGGGACTAGCGGATTACGAGCAGTACTTC.

This clonotype was recorded a few times. The chain uses TRBV27 and TRBJ2-7; 8 nucleotides line up with TRBD2. V lost 7 bases and J lost 4; bases outside the gene matches: 15. Germline CDR1 and CDR2: MNHEY and SMNVEV (reference sequence). This CDR3 comprises 16 residues. CDR3 protein: CASKTTTKRERYEQYF. CDR3 DNA: TGTGCCAGCAAGACGACAACAAAGCGGGAGAGGTACGAGCAGTACTTC.

This clonotype was counted between two and nine times. The rearrangement uses TRBV7-2 and TRBJ2-1; 10 bases are a match to TRBD1. The CDR3 runs to 14 residues. Germline V gene sequence: CDR1 SGHTA, CDR2 FQGNSA. V shed 8 bases, J shed 2 bases, and the junction held 3 bases outside the gene matches. The CDR3 region is CASGQGGTYNEQFF. CDR3 coding DNA: TGTGCCAGCGGACAGGGGGGAACCTACAATGAGCAGTTCTTC. Looking up the rest from reference TRBV7-2 and TRBJ2-1 gives the full variable domain: GAGVSQSPSNKVTEKGKDVELRCDPISGHTALYWYRQSLGQGLEFLIYFQGNSAPDKSGLPSDRFSAERTGGSVSTLTIQRTQQEDSAVYLCASGQGGTYNEQFFGPGTRLTVL.

This clonotype was counted many times. The chain uses TRBV7-2 and TRBJ2-5; D not resolved. The V end lost 5 bases, the J end lost 5 bases, and 12 bases lay between the germline ends. The CDR3 sequence is 13 residues long. Germline lookup yields CDR1 SGHTA and CDR2 FQGNSA. The CDR3 here is CASSARTSETQYF. CDR3 nucleotide sequence: TGTGCCAGCAGCGCTAGGACGTCGGAGACCCAGTACTTC.